One and the same sample provided the 21 T cell receptor beta chains below, sequenced in a study of blood T cell repertoires in COVID-19 (dated by TCRdb to 2018 to 2020). Libraries were prepared through the immunoSEQ multiplex PCR assay. Sourced from immuneACCESS, this table was stored by TCRdb with only in-frame sequences that have V and J called. A share of the clones is absent; for the studies checked, an unresolved V gene accounts for under half, and the remainder has no known explanation. This sample has hundreds of thousands of clones in its table, and 70% to 90% of those were observed once. Together, the top ten hold about an eighth of the sample. The sequenced sample consisted of peripheral blood. All receptors come from a woman aged 18-29 years who had recovered from COVID-19.

This chain connects TRBV19 to TRBJ1-1, with 7 bases that match TRBD1. The germline gives CDR1 LNHDA, CDR2 SQIVND (reference sequence). V lost 9 bases, J lost 0 bases, and 4 bases stayed unmatched. The CDR3 sequence is 13 residues long. Here the CDR3 reads CASLGQMNTEAFF. In nucleotides, the CDR3 is TGTGCCAGCCTGGGACAGATGAACACTGAAGCTTTCTTT.

The chain combines TRBV19 with TRBJ1-1; 10 bases agree with TRBD1. Germline CDR1 and CDR2: LNHDA and SQIVND (reference sequence). The V gene end was trimmed by 5 bases and the J gene end by 5 bases; junction bases not matched to a gene: 8. The CDR3 runs 15 residues. CDR3 residues: CASSASGQGGTEAFF. The CDR3 nucleotides are TGTGCCAGTAGTGCCTCCGGACAGGGGGGAACTGAAGCTTTCTTT.

The chain combines TRBV5-1 with TRBJ1-1; 8 bases map to TRBD1. From germline, CDR1 is SGHRS and CDR2 YFSETQ. J gave up 3 bases and V 4 bases, and 5 bases lay outside the gene matches. The CDR3 length is 14 residues. CDR3 protein: CASSLIQGDTEAFF. In DNA, the CDR3 is TGCGCCAGCAGCCTCATACAGGGGGACACTGAAGCTTTCTTT. Together with reference TRBV5-1 and TRBJ1-1, the CDR3 gives the full variable domain: KAGVTQTPRYLIKTRGQQVTLSCSPISGHRSVSWYQQTPGQGLQFLFEYFSETQRNKGNFPGRFSGRQFSNSRSEMNVSTLELGDSALYLCASSLIQGDTEAFFGQGTRLTVV.

This chain joins TRBV7-3 and TRBJ1-2; the D gene is possibly TRBD1 (6 bases). The CDR3 sequence is 13 residues long. Germline V gene lookup returns CDR1 SGHTA and CDR2 FQGTGA. The V and J ends lost 5 bases and 6 bases respectively, with 13 bases between them. The CDR3 nucleotides read TGTGCCAGCAGCCCCTCCCGGGACAATGGCTACACCTTC. Translating gives CASSPSRDNGYTF.

The rearrangement joins TRBV15 to TRBJ2-5; 9 nucleotides agree with TRBD1. The ends lost 0 bases at V and 4 bases at J; junction bases unmatched: 3. CDR1 and CDR2 (germline): LNHNV, YYDKDF (reference sequence). This CDR3 is built from 15 residues. CDR3 region: CATSRDATGGETQYF. CDR3 DNA sequence: TGTGCCACCAGCAGAGACGCGACAGGGGGAGAGACCCAGTACTTC.

This clone was detected once. The chain combines TRBV7-9 with TRBJ2-2, with 7 bases aligning to TRBD1. Germline CDR1 is SEHNR and CDR2 is FQNEAQ (reference sequence). The trim removed 5 bases at V and 4 bases at J, leaving 7 bases unmatched. The CDR3 runs to 15 residues. The CDR3 sequence is CASSPRGQSTGELFF. Here the CDR3 DNA reads TGTGCCAGCAGCCCTAGGGGACAGAGCACCGGGGAGCTGTTTTTT. The entire variable domain, with the rest obtained from reference TRBV7-9 and TRBJ2-2, is as follows: DTGVSQNPRHKITKRGQNVTFRCDPISEHNRLYWYRQTLGQGPEFLTYFQNEAQLEKSRLLSDRFSAERPKGSFSTLEIQRTEQGDSAMYLCASSPRGQSTGELFFGEGSRLTVL.

Points on this clone: Distinct nucleotide sequences in the sample also encode this CDR3. The chain couples TRBV6-2 or TRBV6-3 to TRBJ2-7; 8 bases are shared with TRBD1. The length of the CDR3 is 14 residues. J gave up 0 bases and V 6 bases, and 4 bases lay outside the gene matches. Germline lookup yields CDR1 MNHEY and CDR2 SVGEGT. The CDR3 sequence: CASSRQGPSYEQYF. The DNA for the CDR3 is TGTGCCAGCAGCAGACAGGGGCCCTCCTACGAGCAGTACTTC.

The chain recombines TRBV6-5 with TRBJ2-2; a possible D gene is TRBD1 (6 bases). The CDR3 spans 13 residues. Trimming pared 6 bases from V and 5 bases from J, leaving 10 bases between. Germline CDR1 reads MNHEY; CDR2 reads SVGAGI. For the CDR3, the DNA is TGTGCCAGCAGGCGCAGGGGTACCGGGGAGCTGTTTTTT. Translated, it gives CASRRRGTGELFF.

The rearrangement joins TRBV19 to TRBJ1-1; tentative D call: TRBD1 (5 bases). The CDR3 covers 16 residues. Germline V lookup: CDR1 LNHDA, CDR2 SQIVND (reference sequence). Trimming took 5 bases from V and 0 from J, leaving 16 bases between them. The CDR3 is CASSVVVETVNTEAFF. The CDR3 DNA sequence: TGTGCCAGTAGTGTAGTGGTGGAGACAGTGAACACTGAAGCTTTCTTT.

The chain has TRBV3-1 (or the pseudogene TRBV3-2) and TRBJ2-7; a weak D match, TRBD2 (5 bases). The germline V gene has CDR1 LGHDT and CDR2 YNNKEL (reference sequence). The CDR3 has 16 amino acids. Trimming cost V 0 bases and J 2 bases, with 14 bases left between them. In DNA form, the CDR3 reads TGTGCCAGCAGCCAAGATCTGATAGACTACCCCTACGAGCAGTACTTC. Translation gives CASSQDLIDYPYEQYF.

V is TRBV5-1 and J is TRBJ1-1, with 8 nucleotides matching TRBD1. The CDR3 covers 16 residues. CDR1 and CDR2 from the germline V gene are SGHRS and YFSETQ. The V gene end was trimmed by 0 bases and the J gene end by 4 bases; junction bases not matched to a gene: 8. The CDR3 DNA reads TGCGCCAGCAGCTTGGCGGGGACAGGAGACGGCACTGAAGCTTTCTTT. Amino acid sequence: CASSLAGTGDGTEAFF.

The V and J genes are TRBV9 and TRBJ1-2; possibly TRBD1 for D (6 bases). There are 13 residues in the CDR3. Trimming stripped 0 bases from V and 7 bases from J, with 10 bases between. The germline V gene encodes CDR1 SGDLS and CDR2 YYNGEE. The CDR3: CASSVVQGSGYTF. In DNA, the CDR3 is TGTGCCAGCAGCGTAGTCCAGGGGTCTGGCTACACCTTC.

The chain carries TRBV7-9 and TRBJ1-4; 8 bases line up with TRBD1. Germline assignment: CDR1 SEHNR and CDR2 FQNEAQ (reference sequence). The CDR3 extends over 16 amino acids. V gave up 5 bases and J gave up 5 bases; unmatched junction bases: 10. CDR3 sequence: CASSPPPGQENEKLFF. CDR3 DNA sequence: TGTGCCAGCAGCCCTCCCCCGGGACAGGAAAATGAAAAACTGTTTTTT.

The V and J genes are TRBV2 and TRBJ1-2; 8 bases line up with TRBD1. The CDR3 loop spans 13 amino acids. Germline CDR1 SNHLY, CDR2 FYNNEI. The V gene end was trimmed by 6 bases and the J gene end by 7 bases; junction bases not matched to a gene: 7. This chain's CDR3 is CASRATGVVGYTF. For the CDR3, the DNA is TGTGCCAGCAGGGCGACAGGGGTGGTTGGCTACACCTTC.

This clone occurred once. The chain combines TRBV14 with TRBJ2-2, with 7 bases aligning to TRBD1. V was clipped by 2 bases and J by 5 bases; unmatched bases: 8. The length of the CDR3 is 16 residues. The V gene's germline CDR1 is SGHDN and CDR2 FVKESK. The CDR3 is CASSQFFGTETGELFF. The CDR3 DNA sequence: TGTGCCAGCAGCCAATTTTTCGGGACAGAGACCGGGGAGCTGTTTTTT.

V and J are TRBV13 and TRBJ2-1; D uncertain. Trimming removed 7 bases from V and 9 bases from J, with 16 bases in between. CDR3 length equals 13 residues. Germline V gene sequence: CDR1 PRHDT, CDR2 FYEKMQ (reference sequence). In DNA, the CDR3 is TGTGCCAGCAATCGCAACCCCCTCAGTGAGCAGTTCTTC. Amino acid sequence: CASNRNPLSEQFF.

The chain uses TRBV30 and TRBJ2-1; 8 positions match TRBD1. V shed 2 bases and J 4 bases; nucleotides not matched to a gene: 13. This CDR3 spans 17 amino acids. Germline loops: CDR1 GTSNPN, CDR2 SVGIG (reference sequence). The CDR3 region is CAWSSGGGYQVYNEQFF. CDR3 in DNA: TGTGCCTGGAGTTCAGGGGGCGGGTACCAGGTGTACAATGAGCAGTTCTTC.

The chain links TRBV20-1 to TRBJ1-4; 9 bases are a match to TRBD1. V was pared by 3 bases and J by 7 bases, with 9 bases of the junction left unmatched. The CDR3 consists of 15 residues. Germline V gene data show CDR1 as DFQATT and CDR2 as SNEGSKA (reference sequence). Here the CDR3 DNA reads TGCAGTGCTAGTCCCGGGACAGGGATCGGTGAAAAACTGTTTTTT. It yields the protein CSASPGTGIGEKLFF.

This clone was counted once. The rearrangement links TRBV12-5 to TRBJ2-5; TRBD2 aligns across 12 bases. Germline V gene sequence: CDR1 LGHNT, CDR2 FRNRAP. V was clipped by 1 base and J by 5 bases; unmatched bases: 2. This CDR3 has 15 amino acids. The CDR3: CASGLGLAGEETQYF. For the CDR3, the DNA is TGTGCTAGTGGTTTGGGACTAGCGGGAGAGGAGACCCAGTACTTC.

This clone came up a few times. The rearrangement uses TRBV6-5 and TRBJ1-1, with TRBD1 identical over 11 bases. The germline CDR1 and CDR2 sequences are MNHEY and SVGAGI. Losses at the gene ends were 4 bases for V and 4 bases for J; bases not matched to a gene: 8. CDR3 length: 16 amino acids. The CDR3 coding sequence is TGTGCCAGCAGTTGGGACAGGGGGTTCGTTGGCACTGAAGCTTTCTTT. Translating it yields CASSWDRGFVGTEAFF.

This sequence joins TRBV7-9 and TRBJ1-1; D gene unclear. Trimming shortened V by 5 bases and J by 5 bases, and 18 bases separated the two germline ends. This CDR3 comprises 15 residues. Germline V gene sequence: CDR1 SEHNR, CDR2 FQNEAQ (reference sequence). CDR3: CASSPAKELSTEAFF. CDR3 bases: TGTGCCAGCAGCCCAGCAAAGGAGCTGAGTACTGAAGCTTTCTTT.